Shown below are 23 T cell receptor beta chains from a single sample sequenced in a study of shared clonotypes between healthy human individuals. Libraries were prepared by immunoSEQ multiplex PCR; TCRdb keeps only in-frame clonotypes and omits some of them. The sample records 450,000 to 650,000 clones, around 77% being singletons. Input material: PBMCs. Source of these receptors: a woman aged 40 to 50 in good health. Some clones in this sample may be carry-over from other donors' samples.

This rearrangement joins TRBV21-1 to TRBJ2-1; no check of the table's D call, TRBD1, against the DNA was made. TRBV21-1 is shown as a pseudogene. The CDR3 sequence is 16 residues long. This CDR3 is CASSSRTLPLYNEQFF. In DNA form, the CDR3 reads TGTGCCAGCAGCTCCCGGACACTACCCCTCTACAATGAGCAGTTCTTC.

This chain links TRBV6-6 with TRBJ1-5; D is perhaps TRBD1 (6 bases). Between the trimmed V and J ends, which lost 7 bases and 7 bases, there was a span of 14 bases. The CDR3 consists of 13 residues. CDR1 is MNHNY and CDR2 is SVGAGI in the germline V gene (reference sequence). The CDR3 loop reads CASTQRGDQPQHF. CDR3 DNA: TGTGCCAGCACCCAGAGGGGGGACCAGCCCCAGCATTTT.

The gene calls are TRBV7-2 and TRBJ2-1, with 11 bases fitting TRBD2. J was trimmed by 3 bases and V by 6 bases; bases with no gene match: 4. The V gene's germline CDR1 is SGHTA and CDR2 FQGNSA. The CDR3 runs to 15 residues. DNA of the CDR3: TGTGCCAGCAGGGCTAGCGGGAGGAGCTACAATGAGCAGTTCTTC. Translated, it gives CASRASGRSYNEQFF. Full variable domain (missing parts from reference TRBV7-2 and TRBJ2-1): GAGVSQSPSNKVTEKGKDVELRCDPISGHTALYWYRQSLGQGLEFLIYFQGNSAPDKSGLPSDRFSAERTGGSVSTLTIQRTQQEDSAVYLCASRASGRSYNEQFFGPGTRLTVL.

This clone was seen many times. This CDR3 is CAISETSPDSGNTIYF. The CDR3 nucleotides read TGTGCCATCAGTGAAACCTCGCCGGACTCTGGAAACACCATATATTTT. The rearrangement links TRBV10-3 to TRBJ1-3; D is unclear. The germline V gene encodes CDR1 ENHRY and CDR2 SYGVKD. V was pared by 3 bases and J by 0 bases, with 12 bases between. This CDR3 is 16 amino acids long.

The CDR3 bases are TGTGCCAGCAGCCCAGGACAGGGTGGATATGGCTACACCTTC. It yields the protein CASSPGQGGYGYTF. The chain joins TRBV4-2 to TRBJ1-2; 8 positions agree with TRBD1. CDR3 length equals 14 residues. Germline values: CDR1 LGHNA, CDR2 YNFKEQ. V lost 4 bases to trimming and J lost 5 bases; unmatched junction nucleotides: 6.

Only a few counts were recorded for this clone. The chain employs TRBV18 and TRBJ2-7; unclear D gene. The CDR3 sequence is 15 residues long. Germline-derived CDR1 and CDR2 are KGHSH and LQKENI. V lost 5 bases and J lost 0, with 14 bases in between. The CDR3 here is CASSERGATSYEQYF. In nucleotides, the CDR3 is TGTGCCAGCTCAGAGAGAGGCGCGACCTCCTACGAGCAGTACTTC.

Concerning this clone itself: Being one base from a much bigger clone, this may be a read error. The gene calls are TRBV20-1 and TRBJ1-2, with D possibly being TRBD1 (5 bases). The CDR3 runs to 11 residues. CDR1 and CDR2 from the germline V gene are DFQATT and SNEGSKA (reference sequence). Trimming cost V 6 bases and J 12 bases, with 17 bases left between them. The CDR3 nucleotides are TGCAGTGCCCCAATAGGGGTTGACCACACCTTC. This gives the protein CSAPIGVDHTF.

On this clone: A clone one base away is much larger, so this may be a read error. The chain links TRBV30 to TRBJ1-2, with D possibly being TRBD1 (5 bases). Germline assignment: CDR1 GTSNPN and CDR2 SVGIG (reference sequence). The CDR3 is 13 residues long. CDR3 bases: TGTGCCTGGTCCACCGGGGCGCGGAATGGCCACACCTTC. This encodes CAWSTGARNGHTF.

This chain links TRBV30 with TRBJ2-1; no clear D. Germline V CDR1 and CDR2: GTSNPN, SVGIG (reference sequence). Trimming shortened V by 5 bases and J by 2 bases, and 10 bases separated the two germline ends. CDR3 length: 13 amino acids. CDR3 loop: CAWALGPYNEQFF. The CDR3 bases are TGTGCCTGGGCCTTAGGACCCTACAATGAGCAGTTCTTC.

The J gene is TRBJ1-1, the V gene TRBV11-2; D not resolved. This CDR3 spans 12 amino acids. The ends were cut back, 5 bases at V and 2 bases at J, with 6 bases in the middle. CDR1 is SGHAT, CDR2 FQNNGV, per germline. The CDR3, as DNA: TGTGCCAGCAGCCATCCCAACACTGAAGCTTTCTTT. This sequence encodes CASSHPNTEAFF.

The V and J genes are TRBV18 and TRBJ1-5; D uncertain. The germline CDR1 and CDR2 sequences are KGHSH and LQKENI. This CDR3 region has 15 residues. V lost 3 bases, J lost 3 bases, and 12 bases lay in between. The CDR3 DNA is TGTGCCAGCTCACCGGAAAGGGCTAACAATCAGCCCCAGCATTTT. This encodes CASSPERANNQPQHF.

CDR3 sequence: CASSFSATETQYF. The CDR3 bases are TGTGCCAGCAGCTTTTCAGCGACAGAGACCCAGTACTTC. This sequence joins TRBV7-9 and TRBJ2-5; no reliable D call. This CDR3 is built from 13 residues. Germline values: CDR1 SEHNR, CDR2 FQNEAQ (reference sequence). Between the trimmed V and J ends, which lost 3 bases and 4 bases, there was a span of 9 bases.

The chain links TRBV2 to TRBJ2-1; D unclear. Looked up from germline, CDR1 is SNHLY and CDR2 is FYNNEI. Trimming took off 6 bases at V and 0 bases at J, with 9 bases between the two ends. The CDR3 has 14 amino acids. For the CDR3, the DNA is TGTGCCAGCAGATCGTCTAGCTCCTACAATGAGCAGTTCTTC. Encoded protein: CASRSSSSYNEQFF.

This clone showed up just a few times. As DNA, the CDR3 is TGTGCCAGCAGTATACAGGGGTACGAGCAGTACTTC. Protein: CASSIQGYEQYF. The chain links TRBV5-5 to TRBJ2-7; 7 bases match TRBD1. The V gene end was trimmed by 5 bases and the J gene end by 4 bases; junction bases not matched to a gene: 3. The CDR3 extends over 12 amino acids. The germline CDR1 and CDR2 sequences are SGHKS and YYEKEE (reference sequence).

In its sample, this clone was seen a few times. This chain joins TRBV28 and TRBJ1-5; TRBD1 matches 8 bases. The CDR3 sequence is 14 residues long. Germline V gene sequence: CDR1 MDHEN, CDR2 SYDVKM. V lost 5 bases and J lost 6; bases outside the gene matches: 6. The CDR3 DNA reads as TGTGCCAGCAGTCCGCGACAGGGGAGTCAGCCCCAGCATTTT. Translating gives CASSPRQGSQPQHF. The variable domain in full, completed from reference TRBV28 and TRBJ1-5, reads DVKVTQSSRYLVKRTGEKVFLECVQDMDHENMFWYRQDPGLGLRLIYFSYDVKMKEKGDIPEGYSVSREKKERFSLILESASTNQTSMYLCASSPRQGSQPQHFGDGTRLSIL.

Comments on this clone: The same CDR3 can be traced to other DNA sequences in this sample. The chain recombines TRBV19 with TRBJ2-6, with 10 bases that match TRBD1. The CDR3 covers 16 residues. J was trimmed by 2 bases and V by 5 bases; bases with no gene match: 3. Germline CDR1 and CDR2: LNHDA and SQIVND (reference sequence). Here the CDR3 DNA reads TGTGCCAGTAGTGGTGGGACAGGGGCTGGGGCCAACGTCCTGACTTTC. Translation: CASSGGTGAGANVLTF.

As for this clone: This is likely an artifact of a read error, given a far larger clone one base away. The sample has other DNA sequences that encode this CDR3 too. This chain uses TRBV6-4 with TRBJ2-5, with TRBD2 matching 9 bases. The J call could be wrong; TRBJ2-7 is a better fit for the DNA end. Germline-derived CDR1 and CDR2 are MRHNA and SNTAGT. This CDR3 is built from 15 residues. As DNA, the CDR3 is TGCGCCAGCAGTGCGGTATTAGCGGGAGTTGACGAGCAGTACTTC. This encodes CASSAVLAGVDEQYF.

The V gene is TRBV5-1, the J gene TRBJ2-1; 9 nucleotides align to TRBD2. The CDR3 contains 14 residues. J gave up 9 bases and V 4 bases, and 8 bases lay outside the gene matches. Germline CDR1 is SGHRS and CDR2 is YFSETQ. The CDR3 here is CASSVAGVLGEQFF. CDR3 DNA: TGCGCCAGCAGCGTAGCGGGAGTGCTTGGTGAGCAGTTCTTC.

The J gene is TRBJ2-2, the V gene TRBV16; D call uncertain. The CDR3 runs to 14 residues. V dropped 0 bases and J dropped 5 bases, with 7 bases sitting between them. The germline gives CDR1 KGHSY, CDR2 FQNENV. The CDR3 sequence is CASSQSGRTGELFF. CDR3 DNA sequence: TGTGCCAGCAGCCAATCCGGGCGTACCGGGGAGCTGTTTTTT.

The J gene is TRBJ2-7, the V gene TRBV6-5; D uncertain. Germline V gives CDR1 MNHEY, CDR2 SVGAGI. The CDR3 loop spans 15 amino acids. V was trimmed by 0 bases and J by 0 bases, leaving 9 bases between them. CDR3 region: CASSYSGAVSYEQYF. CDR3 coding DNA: TGTGCCAGCAGTTACTCAGGAGCAGTCTCCTACGAGCAGTACTTC.

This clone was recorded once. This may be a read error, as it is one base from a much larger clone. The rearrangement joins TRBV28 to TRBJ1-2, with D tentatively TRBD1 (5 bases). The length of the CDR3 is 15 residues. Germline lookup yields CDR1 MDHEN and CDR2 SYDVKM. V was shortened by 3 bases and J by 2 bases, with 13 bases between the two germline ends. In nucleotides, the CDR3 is TGTGCCAGCAGTTTTCCCGGGGGAGGAAACTATGGCTACACCTTC. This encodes CASSFPGGGNYGYTF.

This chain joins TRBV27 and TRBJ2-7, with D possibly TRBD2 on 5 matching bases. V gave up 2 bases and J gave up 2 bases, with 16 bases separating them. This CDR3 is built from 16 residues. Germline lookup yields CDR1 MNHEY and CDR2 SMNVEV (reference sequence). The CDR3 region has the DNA TGTGCCAGCAGTTTAGGGCGAGGGCCTCTGACCTACGAGCAGTACTTC. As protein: CASSLGRGPLTYEQYF.

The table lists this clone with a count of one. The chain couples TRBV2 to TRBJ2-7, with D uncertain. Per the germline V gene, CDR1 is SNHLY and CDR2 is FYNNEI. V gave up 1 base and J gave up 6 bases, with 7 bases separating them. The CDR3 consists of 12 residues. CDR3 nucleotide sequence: TGTGCCAGCAGTGAAGAGTGGGGCGAGCAGTACTTC. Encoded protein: CASSEEWGEQYF.